This is a list of T cell receptor beta chains from one sample in a study of PD-1 blockade in classical Hodgkin lymphoma. The table came from immunoSEQ multiplex PCR; TCRdb's copy has only in-frame clones and leaves some out. The repertoire has about 50,000 clones, 73% of them found once; the top ten carry around 16%. This sample comprised peripheral blood mononuclear cells (PBMCs), obtained before the second cycle of nivolumab. These receptors all come from a human donor with classical Hodgkin lymphoma. Both conserved end residues are part of each CDR3. A D gene is named only where the DNA matches it firmly. The size of a clone is reported for some rows only, either as once, few or many, or as a class for expanded clones.

J,V,size,D,CDR3,DNA
TRBJ2-7,TRBV7-9,few,.,CASSQGGGRTYEQYF,TGTGCCAGCAGCCAAGGGGGGGGACGGACCTACGAGCAGTACTTC
TRBJ2-1,TRBV19,.,TRBD1,CAASRQGGSRDEQFF,TGTGCTGCAAGTCGACAGGGTGGTTCCCGAGATGAGCAGTTCTTC
TRBJ1-2,TRBV28,.,TRBD1,CASSSGTGKYYGYTF,TGTGCCAGCAGTTCCGGGACAGGGAAATACTATGGCTACACCTTC
TRBJ2-7,TRBV6-6,.,.,CASSNPIGARDEQYF,TGTGCCAGCAGTAACCCTATCGGGGCTCGGGACGAGCAGTACTTC
TRBJ1-2,TRBV2,few,.,CASSEAGERGYGYTF,TGTGCCAGCAGTGAAGCCGGGGAGAGGGGCTATGGCTACACCTTC
TRBJ2-1,TRBV7-9,few,TRBD1,CASSLGGTAEQFF,TGTGCCAGCAGCTTAGGGGGGACAGCTGAGCAGTTCTTC
TRBJ2-1,TRBV9,.,TRBD2,CASSSTSGSWSEQFF,TGTGCCAGCAGCTCGACTAGCGGGAGTTGGAGTGAGCAGTTCTTC
TRBJ2-3,TRBV19,once,TRBD1,CASTDRGTVTDTQYF,TGTGCCAGTACCGACAGGGGAACTGTTACAGATACGCAGTATTTT
TRBJ2-7,TRBV27,.,.,CASSFAGTLPYEQYF,TGTGCCAGCAGTTTCGCAGGGACCCTCCCCTACGAGCAGTACTTC
TRBJ1-6,TRBV5-6,.,.,CASSLDRDNSPLHF,TGTGCCAGCAGCTTGGACAGAGATAATTCACCCCTCCACTTT
TRBJ2-1,TRBV27,.,TRBD2,CASSFTSGRGEEQFF,TGTGCCAGCAGTTTCACTAGCGGGAGAGGAGAAGAGCAGTTCTTC
TRBJ1-2,TRBV7-9,.,.,CASSLATGLEGYTF,TGTGCCAGCAGCTTAGCAACAGGGTTGGAGGGCTACACCTTC
TRBJ2-1,TRBV7-3,.,.,CASSLSPISYNEQFF,TGTGCCAGCAGCTTAAGTCCGATTTCCTACAATGAGCAGTTCTTC
TRBJ2-2,TRBV28,.,.,CASSFQRTGELFF,TGTGCCAGCAGTTTTCAGAGAACCGGGGAGCTGTTTTTT
TRBJ2-7,TRBV10-1,.,.,CASSKVSGAYEQYF,TGCGCCAGCAGTAAGGTTAGCGGAGCTTACGAGCAGTACTTC
TRBJ2-7,TRBV25-1,.,.,CASSERHSSYEQYF,TGTGCCAGCAGTGAGAGGCACAGCTCCTACGAGCAGTACTTC
TRBJ1-2,TRBV6-6,.,.,CASYANSPPYPAYTF,TGTGCCAGTTACGCAAACAGCCCTCCCTACCCTGCCTACACCTTC
TRBJ2-2,TRBV19,.,.,CASSSGRGTSNTGELFF,TGTGCCAGTAGTAGTGGAAGGGGAACCTCGAACACCGGGGAGCTGTTTTTT
TRBJ1-2,TRBV6-5,few,.,CASSYGAGEGYGYTF,TGTGCCAGCAGTTACGGGGCAGGGGAAGGCTATGGCTACACCTTC
TRBJ1-2,TRBV15,.,TRBD1,CATSARGGDSAGSYGYTF,TGTGCCACCAGCGCCCGGGGGGGGGACAGCGCGGGGAGTTATGGCTACACCTTC
TRBJ2-1,TRBV19,medium-sized,TRBD1,CASRRTGVNEQFF,TGTGCCAGTAGGCGGACAGGGGTCAATGAGCAGTTCTTC
TRBJ2-1,TRBV7-9,.,TRBD2,CASSLTVTSGSYNEQFF,TGTGCCAGCAGCCTCACGGTTACTAGCGGATCATACAATGAGCAGTTCTTC
TRBJ1-5,TRBV4-1,.,TRBD1,CASSQVSRGRVGQPQHF,TGCGCCAGCAGCCAAGTTAGTAGGGGGCGCGTGGGTCAGCCCCAGCATTTT
TRBJ2-2,TRBV15,.,TRBD1,CATRRTGDTGELFF,TGTGCCACCCGTCGGACAGGGGACACCGGGGAGCTGTTTTTT
TRBJ1-1,TRBV10-3,few,TRBD1,CAISAGTGEAFF,TGTGCCATCAGTGCAGGGACAGGGGAAGCTTTCTTT
TRBJ1-3,TRBV19,.,.,CASGSGNTIYF,TGTGCCAGTGGTTCTGGAAACACCATATATTTT
TRBJ1-1,TRBV30,.,.,CAWSGRVNTEAFF,TGTGCCTGGAGTGGTAGGGTGAACACTGAAGCTTTCTTT
TRBJ2-7,TRBV6-6,few,.,CASSYSTYEQYF,TGTGCCAGCAGTTACTCGACCTACGAGCAGTACTTC